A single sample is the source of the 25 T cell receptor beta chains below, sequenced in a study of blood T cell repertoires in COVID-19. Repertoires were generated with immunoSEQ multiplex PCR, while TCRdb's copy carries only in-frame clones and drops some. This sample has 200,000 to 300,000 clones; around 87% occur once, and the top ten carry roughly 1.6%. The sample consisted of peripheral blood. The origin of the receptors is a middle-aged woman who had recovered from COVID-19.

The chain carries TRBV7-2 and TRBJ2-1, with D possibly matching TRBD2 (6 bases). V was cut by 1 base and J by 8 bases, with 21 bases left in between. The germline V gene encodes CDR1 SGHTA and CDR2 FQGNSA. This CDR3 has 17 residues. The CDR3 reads CASSLGVGLRGYHEQFF. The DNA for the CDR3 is TGTGCCAGCAGCTTAGGCGTCGGGTTGCGGGGTTACCATGAGCAGTTCTTC.

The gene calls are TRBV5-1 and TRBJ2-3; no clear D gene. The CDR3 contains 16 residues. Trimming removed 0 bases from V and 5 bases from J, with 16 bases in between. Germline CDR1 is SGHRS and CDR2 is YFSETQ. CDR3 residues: CASSLGAPVGLDTQYF. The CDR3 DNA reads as TGCGCCAGCAGCTTGGGGGCGCCAGTAGGATTAGATACGCAGTATTTT.

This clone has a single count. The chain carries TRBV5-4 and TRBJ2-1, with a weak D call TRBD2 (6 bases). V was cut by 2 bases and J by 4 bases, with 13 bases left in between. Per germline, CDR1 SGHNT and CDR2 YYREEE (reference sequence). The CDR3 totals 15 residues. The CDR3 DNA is TGTGCCAGCAGCTTCCCCGGGGGACGGTACAATGAGCAGTTCTTC. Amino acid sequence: CASSFPGGRYNEQFF.

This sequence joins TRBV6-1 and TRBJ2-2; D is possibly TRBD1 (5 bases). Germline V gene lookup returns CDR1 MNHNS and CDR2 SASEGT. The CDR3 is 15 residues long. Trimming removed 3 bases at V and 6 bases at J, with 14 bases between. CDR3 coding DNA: TGTGCCAGCAGTGAGACTTACTCAGGGTCCGGGGAGCTGTTTTTT. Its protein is CASSETYSGSGELFF.

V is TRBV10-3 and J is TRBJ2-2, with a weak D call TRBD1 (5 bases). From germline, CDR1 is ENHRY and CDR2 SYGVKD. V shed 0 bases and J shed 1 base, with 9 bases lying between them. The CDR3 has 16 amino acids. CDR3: CAISESRTQNTGELFF. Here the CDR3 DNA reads TGTGCCATCAGTGAGTCCCGGACACAGAACACCGGGGAGCTGTTTTTT.

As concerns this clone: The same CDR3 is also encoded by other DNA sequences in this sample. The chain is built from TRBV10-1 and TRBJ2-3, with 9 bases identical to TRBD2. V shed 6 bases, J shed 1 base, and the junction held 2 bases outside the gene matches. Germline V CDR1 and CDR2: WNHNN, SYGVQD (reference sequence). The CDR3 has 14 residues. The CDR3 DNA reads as TGCGCCAGCAGCCGGACTAGCGGCACAGATACGCAGTATTTT. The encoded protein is CASSRTSGTDTQYF.

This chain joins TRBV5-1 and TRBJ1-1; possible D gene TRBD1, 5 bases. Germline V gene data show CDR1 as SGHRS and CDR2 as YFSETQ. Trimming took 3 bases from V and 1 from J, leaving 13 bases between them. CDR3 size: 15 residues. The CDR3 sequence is CASSSRGRPNTEAFF. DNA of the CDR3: TGCGCCAGCAGCTCTAGGGGCAGGCCGAACACTGAAGCTTTCTTT. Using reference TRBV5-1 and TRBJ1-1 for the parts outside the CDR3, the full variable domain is KAGVTQTPRYLIKTRGQQVTLSCSPISGHRSVSWYQQTPGQGLQFLFEYFSETQRNKGNFPGRFSGRQFSNSRSEMNVSTLELGDSALYLCASSSRGRPNTEAFFGQGTRLTVV.

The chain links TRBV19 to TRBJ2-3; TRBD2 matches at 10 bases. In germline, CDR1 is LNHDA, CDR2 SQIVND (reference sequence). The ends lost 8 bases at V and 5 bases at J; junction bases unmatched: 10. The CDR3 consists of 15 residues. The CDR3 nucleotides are TGTGCCAGTTCCCGCGTAGCGGGGGGTGGAGATACGCAGTATTTT. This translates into CASSRVAGGGDTQYF.

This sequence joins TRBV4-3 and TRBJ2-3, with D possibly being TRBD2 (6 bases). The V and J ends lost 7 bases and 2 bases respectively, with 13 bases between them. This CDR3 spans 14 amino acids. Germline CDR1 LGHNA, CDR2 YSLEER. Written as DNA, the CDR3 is TGCGCCAGCAAACCGGAGGGCCTCACAGATACGCAGTATTTT. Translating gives CASKPEGLTDTQYF.

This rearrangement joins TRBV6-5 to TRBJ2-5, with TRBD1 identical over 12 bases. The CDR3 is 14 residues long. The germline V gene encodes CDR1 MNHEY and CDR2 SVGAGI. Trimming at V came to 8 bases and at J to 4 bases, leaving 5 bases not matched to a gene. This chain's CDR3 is CASRGTGGSETQYF. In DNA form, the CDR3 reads TGTGCCAGCCGGGGGACAGGGGGCTCAGAGACCCAGTACTTC.

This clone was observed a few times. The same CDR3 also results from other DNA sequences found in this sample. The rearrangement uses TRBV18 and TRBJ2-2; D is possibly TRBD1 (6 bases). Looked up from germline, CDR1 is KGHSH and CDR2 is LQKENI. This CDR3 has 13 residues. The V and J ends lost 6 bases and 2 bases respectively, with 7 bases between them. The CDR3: CASSGQNTGELFF. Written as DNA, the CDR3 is TGTGCCAGCTCGGGACAAAACACCGGGGAGCTGTTTTTT.

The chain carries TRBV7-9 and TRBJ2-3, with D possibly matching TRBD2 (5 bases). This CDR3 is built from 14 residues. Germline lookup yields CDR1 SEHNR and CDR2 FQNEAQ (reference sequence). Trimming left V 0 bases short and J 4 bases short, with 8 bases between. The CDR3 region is CASSLAGSADTQYF. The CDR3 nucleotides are TGTGCCAGCAGCTTAGCGGGGAGCGCAGATACGCAGTATTTT.

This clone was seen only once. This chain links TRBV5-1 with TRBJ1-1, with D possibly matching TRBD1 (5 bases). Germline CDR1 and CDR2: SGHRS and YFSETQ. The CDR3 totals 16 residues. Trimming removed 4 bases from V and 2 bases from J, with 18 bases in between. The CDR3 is CASSTRATDFNTEAFF. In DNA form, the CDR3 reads TGCGCCAGCAGCACAAGAGCGACAGATTTTAACACTGAAGCTTTCTTT.

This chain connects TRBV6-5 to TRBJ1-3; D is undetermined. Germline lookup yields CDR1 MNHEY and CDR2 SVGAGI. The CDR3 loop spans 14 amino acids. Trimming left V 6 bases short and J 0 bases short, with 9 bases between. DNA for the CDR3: TGTGCCAGCAGCCACTTCTACTCTGGAAACACCATATATTTT. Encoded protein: CASSHFYSGNTIYF.

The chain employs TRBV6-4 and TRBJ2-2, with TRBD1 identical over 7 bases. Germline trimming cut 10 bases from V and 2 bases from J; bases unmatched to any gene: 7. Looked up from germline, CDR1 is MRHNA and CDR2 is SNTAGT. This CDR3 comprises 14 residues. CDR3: CAIQQGPNTGELFF. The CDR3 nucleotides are TGTGCCATACAACAGGGGCCAAACACCGGGGAGCTGTTTTTT.

The CDR3 loop is CASTRPGLAGNEQFF. The CDR3 DNA follows: TGTGCCAGCACCCGGCCGGGACTAGCGGGCAATGAGCAGTTCTTC. The J gene is TRBJ2-1, the V gene TRBV19; TRBD2 aligns across 12 bases. Germline V gene lookup returns CDR1 LNHDA and CDR2 SQIVND (reference sequence). The CDR3 loop spans 15 amino acids. With 9 bases clipped from V and 6 bases from J, the junction kept 9 bases outside the gene matches.

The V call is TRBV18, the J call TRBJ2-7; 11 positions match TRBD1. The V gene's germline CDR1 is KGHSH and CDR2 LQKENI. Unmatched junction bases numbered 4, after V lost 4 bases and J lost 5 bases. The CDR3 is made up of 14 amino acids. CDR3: CASSQRDRGNEQYF. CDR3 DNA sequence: TGTGCCAGCTCACAGAGGGACAGGGGGAACGAGCAGTACTTC.

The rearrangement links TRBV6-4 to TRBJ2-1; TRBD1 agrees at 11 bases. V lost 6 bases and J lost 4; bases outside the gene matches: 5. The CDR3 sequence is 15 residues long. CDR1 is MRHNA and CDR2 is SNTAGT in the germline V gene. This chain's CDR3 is CASSPGTGGYNEQFF. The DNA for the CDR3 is TGTGCCAGCAGCCCCGGGACAGGGGGGTACAATGAGCAGTTCTTC.

CDR3 region: CASSRSGGKSYNEQFF. The CDR3 bases are TGCGCCAGCAGTCGTAGCGGGGGGAAGTCCTACAATGAGCAGTTCTTC. This chain joins TRBV10-1 and TRBJ2-1; 10 bases match TRBD2. Trimming at V came to 5 bases and at J to 1 base, leaving 5 bases not matched to a gene. The CDR3 covers 16 residues. Germline CDR1 reads WNHNN; CDR2 reads SYGVQD (reference sequence).

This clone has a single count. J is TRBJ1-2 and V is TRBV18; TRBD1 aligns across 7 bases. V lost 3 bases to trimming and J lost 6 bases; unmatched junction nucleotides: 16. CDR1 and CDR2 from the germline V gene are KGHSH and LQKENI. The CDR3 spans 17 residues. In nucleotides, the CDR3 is TGTGCCAGCTCACCGCCCCTAGGGGGCAGGGGACAGCATGGCTACACCTTC. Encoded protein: CASSPPLGGRGQHGYTF.

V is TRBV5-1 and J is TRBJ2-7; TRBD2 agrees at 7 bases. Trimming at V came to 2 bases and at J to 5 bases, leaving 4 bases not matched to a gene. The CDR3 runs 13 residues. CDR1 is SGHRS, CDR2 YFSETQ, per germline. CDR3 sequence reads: CASSLVGGDEQYF. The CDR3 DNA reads TGCGCCAGCAGCTTAGTGGGGGGGGACGAGCAGTACTTC.

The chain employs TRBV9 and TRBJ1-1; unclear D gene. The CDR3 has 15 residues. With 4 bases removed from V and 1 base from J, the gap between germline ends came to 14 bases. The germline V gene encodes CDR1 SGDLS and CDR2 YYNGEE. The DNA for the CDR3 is TGTGCCAGCAGCATCGCCGCGAGGGCGAACACTGAAGCTTTCTTT. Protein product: CASSIAARANTEAFF.

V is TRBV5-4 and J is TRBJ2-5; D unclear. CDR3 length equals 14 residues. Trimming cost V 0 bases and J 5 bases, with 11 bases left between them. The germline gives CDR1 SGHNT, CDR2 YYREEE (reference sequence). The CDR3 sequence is CASSLAMGRETQYF. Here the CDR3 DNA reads TGTGCCAGCAGCTTGGCTATGGGCAGGGAGACCCAGTACTTC.

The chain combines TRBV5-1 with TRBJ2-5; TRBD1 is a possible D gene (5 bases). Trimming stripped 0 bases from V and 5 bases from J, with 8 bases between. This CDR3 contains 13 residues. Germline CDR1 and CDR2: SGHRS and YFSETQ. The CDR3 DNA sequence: TGCGCCAGCAGCTTGGAGGGGCAGGAGACCCAGTACTTC. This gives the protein CASSLEGQETQYF.

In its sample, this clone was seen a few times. CDR3 coding DNA: TGTGCCAGCTCACCGTTAACAGGGAACAATGAGCAGTTCTTC. It translates to CASSPLTGNNEQFF. This rearrangement joins TRBV18 to TRBJ2-1; TRBD1 might be the D (6 bases). This CDR3 comprises 14 residues. V lost 3 bases, J lost 5 bases, and 11 bases lay in between. CDR1 and CDR2 (germline): KGHSH, LQKENI. The variable domain in full, completed from reference TRBV18 and TRBJ2-1, reads NAGVMQNPRHLVRRRGQEARLRCSPMKGHSHVYWYRQLPEEGLKFMVYLQKENIIDESGMPKERFSAEFPKEGPSILRIQQVVRGDSAAYFCASSPLTGNNEQFFGPGTRLTVL.